A selection of T cell receptor beta chains follows, all from one sample in a study of cytomegalovirus exposure and HLA in healthy donors. Data came from immunoSEQ multiplex PCR; TCRdb stores just in-frame clones and leaves some out. Of 140,000 to 150,000 clones in the sample, around 78% were seen once. Source material: PBMCs. The receptors were gathered from a woman under 30 in good health and CMV-seropositive. Each CDR3 is given with its conserved first and last residue. The order of the fields is V gene, clone size, J gene, D gene, CDR3 protein, CDR3 DNA. The D gene is left open where the match is weak. Rows may omit the clone size; those that give it use once, few, many or a size class.

v_gene: TRBV29-1; abundance: .; j_gene: TRBJ1-2; d_gene: TRBD1; CDR3aa: CSLQEEGAMVGYTF; CDR3nt: TGCAGCTTACAAGAAGAGGGGGCAATGGTTGGCTACACCTTC
v_gene: TRBV11-2; abundance: .; j_gene: TRBJ1-5; d_gene: .; CDR3aa: CASSLGTDQPQHF; CDR3nt: TGTGCCAGCAGCTTAGGAACGGATCAGCCCCAGCATTTT
v_gene: TRBV18; abundance: .; j_gene: TRBJ1-1; d_gene: TRBD1; CDR3aa: CASSLGQGGNTEAFF; CDR3nt: TGTGCCAGCTCCCTAGGACAGGGGGGAAACACTGAAGCTTTCTTT
v_gene: TRBV6-5; abundance: .; j_gene: TRBJ1-1; d_gene: .; CDR3aa: CASRNGDLTGSEAFF; CDR3nt: TGTGCCAGCAGAAACGGGGACCTTACAGGGTCTGAAGCTTTCTTT
v_gene: TRBV11-2; abundance: .; j_gene: TRBJ2-7; d_gene: .; CDR3aa: CASSLAGLEQYF; CDR3nt: TGTGCCAGCAGCTTGGCAGGACTGGAGCAGTACTTC
v_gene: TRBV27; abundance: .; j_gene: TRBJ1-6; d_gene: .; CDR3aa: CASKNPGHSPLHF; CDR3nt: TGTGCCAGCAAGAACCCAGGCCACTCACCCCTCCACTTT
v_gene: TRBV7-9; abundance: .; j_gene: TRBJ2-1; d_gene: .; CDR3aa: CASSLRGSYNEQFF; CDR3nt: TGTGCCAGCAGCTTAAGGGGCTCCTACAATGAGCAGTTCTTC
v_gene: TRBV5-4; abundance: few; j_gene: TRBJ1-5; d_gene: TRBD1; CDR3aa: CASSLGAGQGGEGNQPQHF; CDR3nt: TGTGCCAGCAGCTTGGGAGCAGGACAGGGGGGCGAGGGCAATCAGCCCCAGCATTTT
v_gene: TRBV12-2; abundance: .; j_gene: TRBJ2-2; d_gene: .; CDR3aa: CASRLAQGGKGGTGELFF; CDR3nt: TGTGCAAGTCGCTTAGCGCAGGGCGGGAAGGGCGGGACCGGGGAGCTGTTTTTT
v_gene: TRBV28; abundance: few; j_gene: TRBJ1-5; d_gene: .; CDR3aa: CASSSGVANQPQHF; CDR3nt: TGTGCCAGCAGTTCAGGGGTCGCGAATCAGCCCCAGCATTTT
v_gene: TRBV4-1; abundance: .; j_gene: TRBJ2-1; d_gene: TRBD2; CDR3aa: CASSQVGAGGSYEQFF; CDR3nt: TGCGCCAGCAGCCAAGTGGGGGCGGGGGGTTCTTATGAGCAGTTCTTC
v_gene: TRBV6-5; abundance: .; j_gene: TRBJ2-7; d_gene: .; CDR3aa: CASSYSSAGEQYF; CDR3nt: TGTGCCAGCAGTTACTCTTCGGCAGGCGAGCAGTACTTC
v_gene: TRBV5-1; abundance: once; j_gene: TRBJ2-7; d_gene: .; CDR3aa: CASSDSYEQYF; CDR3nt: TGCGCCAGCAGCGACAGTTACGAGCAGTACTTC
v_gene: TRBV19; abundance: few; j_gene: TRBJ1-2; d_gene: TRBD1; CDR3aa: CASSIRGDRDYGYTF; CDR3nt: TGTGCCAGTAGTATACGAGGCGACAGGGATTATGGCTACACCTTC
v_gene: TRBV5-1; abundance: few; j_gene: TRBJ1-2; d_gene: TRBD1; CDR3aa: CASSTGTGVDGYTF; CDR3nt: TGCGCCAGCAGCACCGGGACAGGGGTGGATGGCTACACCTTC
v_gene: TRBV28; abundance: few; j_gene: TRBJ2-1; d_gene: TRBD1; CDR3aa: CASSKSQGAYEQFF; CDR3nt: TGTGCCAGTTCTAAGTCGCAGGGGGCATATGAGCAGTTCTTC
v_gene: TRBV6-5; abundance: .; j_gene: TRBJ2-7; d_gene: TRBD1; CDR3aa: CASSYRGQGTYEQYF; CDR3nt: TGTGCCAGCAGTTACAGGGGACAGGGTACCTACGAGCAGTACTTC
v_gene: TRBV10-3; abundance: .; j_gene: TRBJ2-7; d_gene: TRBD2; CDR3aa: CATVERGVSYEQYF; CDR3nt: TGTGCCACTGTCGAGCGGGGGGTTTCCTACGAGCAGTACTTC
v_gene: TRBV6-5; abundance: .; j_gene: TRBJ2-7; d_gene: .; CDR3aa: CASSYAVGGKKQYF; CDR3nt: TGTGCCAGCAGTTATGCCGTTGGGGGGAAGAAGCAGTACTTC
v_gene: TRBV5-8; abundance: .; j_gene: TRBJ1-2; d_gene: TRBD1; CDR3aa: CASSPRQGVRGYTF; CDR3nt: TGTGCCAGCAGCCCTAGACAGGGAGTGAGGGGCTACACCTTC
v_gene: TRBV2; abundance: .; j_gene: TRBJ2-7; d_gene: TRBD1; CDR3aa: CASSEGQGAYEQYF; CDR3nt: TGTGCCAGCAGTGAGGGACAGGGGGCCTACGAGCAGTACTTC
v_gene: TRBV29-1; abundance: .; j_gene: TRBJ1-2; d_gene: .; CDR3aa: CSVVPVVDGYTF; CDR3nt: TGCAGCGTTGTTCCTGTTGTCGATGGCTACACCTTC
v_gene: TRBV29-1; abundance: .; j_gene: TRBJ2-3; d_gene: .; CDR3aa: CSADRGRVTDTQYF; CDR3nt: TGCAGCGCTGATCGGGGAAGGGTGACAGATACGCAGTATTTT
v_gene: TRBV7-8; abundance: .; j_gene: TRBJ2-3; d_gene: TRBD2; CDR3aa: CASSLGTSGGPRTDTQYF; CDR3nt: TGTGCCAGCAGCTTAGGGACTAGCGGGGGGCCACGCACAGATACGCAGTATTTT
v_gene: TRBV7-2; abundance: .; j_gene: TRBJ2-7; d_gene: TRBD1; CDR3aa: CASSPEDRGLTEQYF; CDR3nt: TGTGCCAGCAGCCCAGAGGACAGGGGGCTTACCGAGCAGTACTTC
v_gene: TRBV6-5; abundance: .; j_gene: TRBJ1-2; d_gene: TRBD1; CDR3aa: CASSRTGGVRGYTF; CDR3nt: TGTGCCAGCAGCCGCACAGGGGGCGTTCGGGGCTACACCTTC